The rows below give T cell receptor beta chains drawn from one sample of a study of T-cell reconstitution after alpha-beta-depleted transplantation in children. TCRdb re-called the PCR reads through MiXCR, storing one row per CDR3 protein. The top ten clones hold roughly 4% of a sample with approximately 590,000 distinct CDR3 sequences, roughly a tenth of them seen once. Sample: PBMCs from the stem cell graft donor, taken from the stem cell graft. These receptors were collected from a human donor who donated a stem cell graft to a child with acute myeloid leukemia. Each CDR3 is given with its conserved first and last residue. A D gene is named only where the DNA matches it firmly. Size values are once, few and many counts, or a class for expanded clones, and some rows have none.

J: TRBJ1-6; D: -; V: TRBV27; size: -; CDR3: CASSLLGEPLHF
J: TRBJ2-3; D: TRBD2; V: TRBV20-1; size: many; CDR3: CSARGVGGSRSTDTQYF
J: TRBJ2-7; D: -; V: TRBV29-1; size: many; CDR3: CSVVGGPYEQYF
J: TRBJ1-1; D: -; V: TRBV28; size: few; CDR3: CASSPEALRAFF
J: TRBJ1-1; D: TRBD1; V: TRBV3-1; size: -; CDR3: CASSREGTGGTEAFF
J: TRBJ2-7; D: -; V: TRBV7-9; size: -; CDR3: CASSHRLGPYEQYF
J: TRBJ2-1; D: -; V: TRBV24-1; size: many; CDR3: CATSDSQVGDYNEQFF
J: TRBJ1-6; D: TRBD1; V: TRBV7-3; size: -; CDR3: CASSLGGTGTSPLHF
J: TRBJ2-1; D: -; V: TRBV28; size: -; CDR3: CASFTVSYNEQFF
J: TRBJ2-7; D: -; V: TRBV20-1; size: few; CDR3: CSAGGRLAYEQYF
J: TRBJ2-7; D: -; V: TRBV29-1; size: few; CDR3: CSVSTTRHPYEQYF
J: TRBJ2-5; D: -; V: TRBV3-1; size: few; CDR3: CASSQGSYVTQYF
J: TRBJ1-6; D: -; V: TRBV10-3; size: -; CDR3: CAISESGEGYNSPLHF
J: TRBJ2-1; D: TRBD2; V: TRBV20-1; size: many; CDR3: CSARGTSGSRNEQFF
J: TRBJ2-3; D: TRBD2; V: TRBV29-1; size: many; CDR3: CSVKGTSGTDTQYF
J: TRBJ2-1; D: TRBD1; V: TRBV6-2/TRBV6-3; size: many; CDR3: CASRDGTGLGNEQFF
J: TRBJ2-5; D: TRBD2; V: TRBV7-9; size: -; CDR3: CASSRLAVGQETQYF
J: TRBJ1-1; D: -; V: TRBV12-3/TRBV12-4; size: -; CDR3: CASSSRIGVMNTEAFF
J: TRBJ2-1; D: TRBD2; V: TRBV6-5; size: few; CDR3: CASSTSRLAGGYNEQFF
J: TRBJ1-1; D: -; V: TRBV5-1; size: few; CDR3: CASSPGDLNTEAFF
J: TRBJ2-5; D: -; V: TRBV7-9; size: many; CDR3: CASRKGGETQYF
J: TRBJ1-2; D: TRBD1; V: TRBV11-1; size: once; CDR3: CASSPGQGREGYTF
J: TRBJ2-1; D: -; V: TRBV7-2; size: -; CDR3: CASSLAPFWNEQFF
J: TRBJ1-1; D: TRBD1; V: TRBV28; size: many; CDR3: CASSPGTGGRIGAFF
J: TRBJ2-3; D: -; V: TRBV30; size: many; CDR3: CAFSDPDTQYF
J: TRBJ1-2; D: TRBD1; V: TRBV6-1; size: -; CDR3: CASSRDRGSGYTF
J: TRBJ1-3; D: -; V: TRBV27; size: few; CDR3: CASSVSSGNTIYF
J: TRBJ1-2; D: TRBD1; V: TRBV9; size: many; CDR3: CASSAKKAPGTGGHNGYTF
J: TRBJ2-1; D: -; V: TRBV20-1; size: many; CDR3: CSARANSGSYNEQFF
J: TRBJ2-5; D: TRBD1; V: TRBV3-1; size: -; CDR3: CASSLGQGNQETQYF
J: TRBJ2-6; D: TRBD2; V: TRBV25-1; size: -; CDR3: CASSRLAGGVTGANVLTF
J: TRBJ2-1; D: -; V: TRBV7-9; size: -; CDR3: CASGRLALYNEQFF
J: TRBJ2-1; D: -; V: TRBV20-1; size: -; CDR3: CSATNSSYNEQFF
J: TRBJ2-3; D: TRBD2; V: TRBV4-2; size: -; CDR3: CASSPGLADPRRDTQYF
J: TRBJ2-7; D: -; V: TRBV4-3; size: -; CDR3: CASSQARGFTYEQYF
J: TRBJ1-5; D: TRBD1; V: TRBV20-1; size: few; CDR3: CSAGPLTGGSQPQHF
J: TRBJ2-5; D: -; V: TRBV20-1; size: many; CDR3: CSARARLIQETQYF
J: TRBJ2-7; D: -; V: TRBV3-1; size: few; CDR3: CASSQGVQGPYYEQYF
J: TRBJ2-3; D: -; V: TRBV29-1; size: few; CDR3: CSGAVSTDTQYF